The source of this T cell receptor beta chain is a study of shared clonotypes between healthy human individuals. Study context: CD4 naive and CD4 memory each took three plates per donor, while CD8 naive took two and CD8 memory one.

Overall study findings and caveats: Naive CD4 clonotypes were shared across a few donors at 4% to 5%.

Nashville, Tennessee was home to all donors, each a Caucasian adult. A split of CD4+ cells into CD45RA+ naive and CD45RA-negative memory subsets was performed. TCRdb keeps only in-frame clones here, not all; method: immunoSEQ multiplex PCR. The table lists 780,000 or so clones, 55% to 80% of them singletons. V lost 0 bases and J lost 6; bases outside the gene matches: 6. CDR1 is SGHRS and CDR2 is YFSETQ in the germline V gene. This CDR3 has 14 residues. Remarks on this clone: Its antigen is unknown.

This chain joins TRBV5-1 and TRBJ2-7; 7 bases are shared with TRBD1. The receptor was derived from a woman in her twenties or thirties in good health. Sequencing was performed on memory CD4+ T cells sorted from blood. Subset reported: CD45RA-negative fraction. CDR3 sequence: CASSLAGTVGEQYF. The CDR3 DNA follows: TGCGCCAGCAGCTTGGCCGGGACAGTTGGCGAGCAGTACTTC.